This section outlines one T cell receptor beta chain sequence together with its context. The antigen is not known. The data are from a study of vaccination and CD4 T cells after COVID-19. Overall study context: In the convalescent group, nasal swab PCR was SARS-CoV-2 positive; some 10 cases were mild and one severe. Post-vaccination specimens were collected at a median of approximately 66 days following dose two (range 14 to 241). Study-wide results and limits: Although the median of SARS-CoV-2-reactive clonotypes rose from about 20 to 38, the change was not significant.

Scientists ran DNA taken from cultured CD4+ T cells through the Oncomine TCR Beta short-read assay for sequencing. TCRdb fed the PCR reads into MiXCR, producing one record per CDR3 protein. The sample carries roughly 16,000 distinct CDR3 sequences, over 70% recorded once. Treatment indicated: approximately nine-day PBMC culture with coronavirus spike peptide pools or control peptides (ViraFEST assay). Germline CDR1 reads MNHEY; CDR2 reads SVGEGT. The CDR3 has 16 residues. J was trimmed by 4 bases and V by 7 bases; bases with no gene match: 9. Sequencing was carried out using CD4+ T cells from blood, cultured in vitro. The sequence was obtained from a human donor who had recovered from COVID-19. V gene TRBV6-2 or TRBV6-3 combines with J gene TRBJ2-1, with TRBD2 matching over 11 bases. The CDR3 is CASTEIAGGPYNEQFF. The CDR3 DNA reads as TGTGCCAGCACCGAGATAGCGGGAGGGCCATACAATGAGCAGTTCTTC.